A single sample is the source of the 30 T cell receptor beta chains below, sequenced in a study of T-cell reconstitution after alpha-beta-depleted transplantation in children (TCRdb year 2016). Library creation used PCR. The instrument given in TCRdb is Illumina HiSeq 2500. TCR library preparation used molecular barcoding, with unique molecular identifiers applied to normalize quantification of the TCRbeta repertoire. TCRdb reran the public reads through fastp at Q25 and MiXCR, keeping productive beta chains. Every entry covers one CDR3 protein and lists the most common genes and DNA from its rows. This sample gives roughly 150,000 distinct CDR3 sequences in total; around 10% of them show up just once. About 13% of the sample is taken by the ten largest. The sample's treatment or condition label, decoded: allogeneic hematopoietic cell transplantation with graft depleted of TCRalphabeta T cells and CD19 B cells.

Sequenced material: PBMCs, taken before TCRalphabeta/CD19-depleted stem cell transplant. The receptor set was obtained from a boy aged 2 to 10 with acute myeloid leukemia, due to receive a stem cell transplant.

This clonotype was counted at least ten times. This chain uses TRBV7-9 with TRBJ2-7; no reliable D call. Germline V lookup: CDR1 SEHNR, CDR2 FQNEAQ (reference sequence). V lost 4 bases to trimming and J lost 1 base, with 20 bases between them. The CDR3 totals 17 residues. CDR3 amino acids: CASSYRSPSPSSYEQYF. The DNA for the CDR3 is TGTGCCAGCAGCTATAGGTCGCCCTCCCCCTCATCCTACGAGCAGTACTTC. The whole variable domain, remainder taken from reference TRBV7-9 and TRBJ2-7, is DTGVSQNPRHKITKRGQNVTFRCDPISEHNRLYWYRQTLGQGPEFLTYFQNEAQLEKSRLLSDRFSAERPKGSFSTLEIQRTEQGDSAMYLCASSYRSPSPSSYEQYFGPGTRLTVT.

As for this clonotype: Germline is not matched at one junction end, which may reflect a read error. V and J are TRBV20-1 and TRBJ2-4; 8 positions agree with TRBD2. Germline V gives CDR1 DFQATT, CDR2 SNEGSKA (reference sequence). The CDR3 extends over 16 amino acids. The CDR3 here is CCARDSGTKAKNIQYF. The CDR3 DNA reads TGCTGTGCTAGAGATAGCGGGACCAAAGCCAAAAACATTCAGTACTTC.

Ten or more counts support this clonotype. The chain couples TRBV20-1 to TRBJ2-1, with D maybe TRBD1 (6 bases). This CDR3 has 12 residues. Germline CDR1 and CDR2: DFQATT and SNEGSKA (reference sequence). As DNA, the CDR3 is TGCAGCACGGCAGGGGTCTACAATGAGCAGTTCTTC. Amino acids: CSTAGVYNEQFF.

This clonotype was picked up many times. The chain links TRBV12-3 or TRBV12-4 to TRBJ2-2, with TRBD1 matching over 8 bases. J lost 4 bases, V lost 6 bases, and 10 bases had no gene match. The CDR3 is 16 amino acids. The CDR3 bases are TGTGCCAGCAGCTCACAGGGGGGCGGGATCACCGGGGAGCTGTTTTTT. Translating it yields CASSSQGGGITGELFF.

Ten or more counts support this clonotype. The chain carries TRBV27 and TRBJ1-1; D is unclear. The CDR3 loop spans 13 amino acids. Germline CDR1 is MNHEY and CDR2 is SMNVEV (reference sequence). V lost 3 bases and J lost 3, with 8 bases in between. CDR3 DNA: TGTGCCAGCAGTTTCGGACTGTACACTGAAGCTTTCTTT. Amino acid sequence: CASSFGLYTEAFF.

This clonotype was seen ten or more times. V gene TRBV27 combines with J gene TRBJ1-2; 8 bases are shared with TRBD1. This CDR3 contains 14 residues. The germline V gene has CDR1 MNHEY and CDR2 SMNVEV (reference sequence). After removal of 7 bases from V and 6 bases from J, the junction contained 10 bases not matched to a gene. The chain's CDR3 is CASTTDRERDGYTF. The CDR3 coding sequence is TGTGCCAGCACCACGGACAGGGAACGGGATGGCTACACCTTC.

This clonotype was recorded at least ten times. V usage is TRBV11-2 and J usage is TRBJ2-1; unclear D gene. V lost 5 bases and J 8 bases, leaving 22 bases between the germline ends. The CDR3 has 16 amino acids. From germline, CDR1 is SGHAT and CDR2 FQNNGV. The chain's CDR3 is CASSNGGLIGMDEQFF. CDR3 nucleotides: TGTGCCAGCAGCAATGGCGGCCTAATAGGCATGGATGAGCAGTTCTTC.

This clonotype has at least ten counts. The genes are TRBV9 and TRBJ1-1, with 7 positions matching TRBD1. The V gene's germline CDR1 is SGDLS and CDR2 YYNGEE. The length of the CDR3 is 18 residues. V was clipped by 3 bases and J by 4 bases; unmatched bases: 18. The DNA for the CDR3 is TGTGCCAGCAGCGGGCGACAGGGCCCTAACGAGCAGGGCACTGAAGCTTTCTTT. Translation: CASSGRQGPNEQGTEAFF.

Many counts were recorded for this clonotype. The gene calls are TRBV11-3 and TRBJ2-1; unclear D gene. The V end was cut by 2 bases, the J end by 4 bases, with 9 bases between. The germline CDR1 and CDR2 sequences are SGHNT and YENEEA. The CDR3 contains 14 residues. The CDR3 nucleotides are TGTGCCAGCAGCTTAAATGACGGGTACAATGAGCAGTTCTTC. Amino acid sequence: CASSLNDGYNEQFF.

This clonotype was seen at least ten times. The V gene is TRBV27, the J gene TRBJ2-7; D might be TRBD1 or TRBD2, each matching 5 bases. The CDR3 spans 13 residues. Germline V gene lookup returns CDR1 MNHEY and CDR2 SMNVEV (reference sequence). V lost 3 bases and J lost 6, with 12 bases in between. CDR3 protein: CASSFGTGPEQYF. In DNA, the CDR3 is TGTGCCAGCAGTTTCGGAACGGGGCCCGAGCAGTACTTC.

At least ten counts were recorded for this clonotype. This chain connects TRBV12-5 to TRBJ2-1; 11 bases map to TRBD2. Germline V CDR1 and CDR2: LGHNT, FRNRAP. The CDR3 consists of 16 residues. V was clipped by 5 bases and J by 3 bases; unmatched bases: 6. The CDR3 region is CASGPRSGGDYNEQFF. Here the CDR3 DNA reads TGTGCTAGTGGTCCGCGTAGCGGGGGGGACTACAATGAGCAGTTCTTC.

The table lists this clonotype with a few counts. This may be a read error: a much more frequent sequence differs by one nucleotide. The chain carries TRBV4-2 and TRBJ1-2, with 7 bases lining up with TRBD1. The germline V gene encodes CDR1 LGHNA and CDR2 YNFKEQ. The CDR3 covers 12 residues. CDR3 in DNA: TGTGCCAGCAGCCCTACAGGGGTTGGCGACACCTTC. Amino acids: CASSPTGVGDTF.

The chain links TRBV29-1 to TRBJ1-4, with D unclear. The CDR3 contains 11 residues. CDR1 is SQVTM and CDR2 is ANQGSEA in the germline V gene. V lost 6 bases, J lost 4 bases, and 6 bases lay in between. The CDR3 sequence: CSVAYNEKLFF. In nucleotides, the CDR3 is TGCAGCGTAGCGTATAATGAAAAACTGTTTTTT.

This clonotype came up many times. J is TRBJ2-2 and V is TRBV2; 10 positions agree with TRBD1. There are 14 residues in the CDR3. Germline values: CDR1 SNHLY, CDR2 FYNNEI. The V gene end was trimmed by 6 bases and the J gene end by 4 bases; junction bases not matched to a gene: 2. In DNA form, the CDR3 reads TGTGCCAGCAGGGGACAGGGGAGCACCGGGGAGCTGTTTTTT. Translating gives CASRGQGSTGELFF.

At least ten counts were recorded for this clonotype. The chain links TRBV7-2 to TRBJ2-5; perhaps TRBD2 as D (6 bases). Per the germline V gene, CDR1 is SGHTA and CDR2 is FQGNSA. The CDR3 totals 13 residues. The ends were cut back, 10 bases at V and 2 bases at J, with 14 bases in the middle. CDR3 nucleotide sequence: TGTGCCATCCTCCCTAGCGCGCAAGAGACCCAGTACTTC. Its translation: CAILPSAQETQYF.

This clonotype was seen ten or more times. V gene TRBV5-1 combines with J gene TRBJ2-2; D gene unclear. The length of the CDR3 is 14 residues. CDR1 is SGHRS and CDR2 is YFSETQ in the germline V gene. The germline V and J ends were trimmed by 1 base and 5 bases, with 9 bases remaining between them. CDR3 amino acids: CASSLFGPTGELFF. CDR3 nucleotide sequence: TGCGCCAGCAGCTTGTTTGGGCCGACCGGGGAGCTGTTTTTT.

The sample holds many counts of this clonotype. V usage is TRBV11-3 and J usage is TRBJ2-3; TRBD2 matches at 12 bases. The CDR3 sequence is 20 residues long. Germline CDR1 reads SGHNT; CDR2 reads YENEEA. V lost 3 bases and J lost 5; bases outside the gene matches: 18. The CDR3 reads CASSFPNRSSGGADRDTQYF. The CDR3 nucleotides are TGTGCCAGCAGCTTTCCCAACCGCTCTAGCGGGGGGGCCGATCGAGATACGCAGTATTTT.

This chain connects TRBV18 to TRBJ1-5; possibly TRBD1 for D (5 bases). There are 16 residues in the CDR3. Trimming took 5 bases from V and 5 from J, leaving 19 bases between them. Germline CDR1 is KGHSH and CDR2 is LQKENI. DNA of the CDR3: TGTGCCAGCTCAATGAAGAGGAACAGGAGGGATCAGCCCCAGCATTTT. Translated: CASSMKRNRRDQPQHF.

This clonotype came up many times. The genes are TRBV20-1 and TRBJ2-4, with D perhaps TRBD2 (6 bases). Trimming pared 3 bases from V and 2 bases from J, leaving 11 bases between. The length of the CDR3 is 14 residues. From germline, CDR1 is DFQATT and CDR2 SNEGSKA (reference sequence). The CDR3 region is CSASLAGPKNIQYF. The CDR3 region has the DNA TGCAGTGCTAGCCTGGCGGGACCCAAAAACATTCAGTACTTC.

The sample holds many counts of this clonotype. The J gene is TRBJ1-1, the V gene TRBV12-3 or TRBV12-4; the D is unclear. This CDR3 spans 14 amino acids. Trimming pared 4 bases from V and 6 bases from J, leaving 15 bases between. CDR3 sequence reads: CASSYRVIGAEAFF. The CDR3 nucleotides are TGTGCCAGCAGTTATCGGGTCATAGGCGCTGAAGCTTTCTTT.

This clonotype was counted ten times or more. This sequence joins TRBV28 and TRBJ2-7; D perhaps matches TRBD2 (7 bases). In germline, CDR1 is MDHEN, CDR2 SYDVKM. This CDR3 comprises 15 residues. With 5 bases removed from V and 3 bases from J, the gap between germline ends came to 17 bases. CDR3 in DNA: TGTGCCAGCAGTCCCGCAGGGGAGGGACGCTACGAGCAGTACTTC. Protein: CASSPAGEGRYEQYF.

This clonotype was seen repeatedly, ten times or more. The chain joins TRBV24-1 to TRBJ2-1; D is uncertain. Trimming pared 4 bases from V and 8 bases from J, leaving 8 bases between. The CDR3 spans 12 residues. Germline V CDR1 and CDR2: KGHDR, SFDVKD. CDR3 coding DNA: TGTGCCACCAGTGAAAGGGCGGATGAGCAGTTCTTC. Residues: CATSERADEQFF.

This clonotype has ten or more counts. The chain is built from TRBV5-1 and TRBJ1-6; maybe TRBD1 (5 bases). The CDR3 length is 15 residues. V lost 0 bases and J lost 5, with 9 bases in between. The germline V gene encodes CDR1 SGHRS and CDR2 YFSETQ. In nucleotides, the CDR3 is TGCGCCAGCAGCTTGGGGGGCATAGATAATTCACCCCTCCACTTT. It codes for CASSLGGIDNSPLHF. Drawing the rest from reference TRBV5-1 and TRBJ1-6, the complete variable domain is KAGVTQTPRYLIKTRGQQVTLSCSPISGHRSVSWYQQTPGQGLQFLFEYFSETQRNKGNFPGRFSGRQFSNSRSEMNVSTLELGDSALYLCASSLGGIDNSPLHFGNGTRLTVT.

This clonotype appeared a few times. V gene TRBV3-1 combines with J gene TRBJ2-1, with 16 bases identical to TRBD2. Losses at the gene ends were 7 bases for V and 9 bases for J; bases not matched to a gene: 12. The germline V gene has CDR1 LGHDT and CDR2 YNNKEL (reference sequence). The CDR3 spans 17 residues. CDR3 bases: TGTGCCAGCACCCACGGGACTAGCGGGAGGGCCGCTGGTGAGCAGTTCTTC. It codes for CASTHGTSGRAAGEQFF.

This clonotype was seen ten or more times. The chain combines TRBV4-1 with TRBJ2-5; 7 bases are a match to TRBD2. V was clipped by 4 bases and J by 1 base; unmatched bases: 9. The germline gives CDR1 MGHRA, CDR2 YSYEKL. This CDR3 has 16 amino acids. The DNA of the CDR3 is TGCGCCAGCAGCCCGTGGACTAGTAGGGCCCAAGAGACCCAGTACTTC. It codes for CASSPWTSRAQETQYF.

Many counts were recorded for this clonotype. The chain is built from TRBV6-5 and TRBJ2-5; 7 positions match TRBD2. Germline loops: CDR1 MNHEY, CDR2 SVGAGI. V shed 0 bases and J 3 bases; nucleotides not matched to a gene: 1. The CDR3 runs to 14 residues. CDR3 sequence: CASSYSSGEETQYF. The CDR3 bases are TGTGCCAGCAGTTACTCGAGCGGGGAAGAGACCCAGTACTTC.

This clonotype was picked up many times. The V call is TRBV20-1, the J call TRBJ2-5, with 13 bases identical to TRBD2. Germline V lookup: CDR1 DFQATT, CDR2 SNEGSKA (reference sequence). The CDR3 runs 14 residues. Trimming at V came to 2 bases and at J to 7 bases, leaving 4 bases not matched to a gene. In DNA, the CDR3 is TGCAGTGCTAGAACTAGCGGGGGGGCAGGGACCCAGTACTTC. This gives the protein CSARTSGGAGTQYF.

This clonotype was counted many times. V gene TRBV7-2 combines with J gene TRBJ1-5; 7 bases are shared with TRBD1. This CDR3 comprises 15 residues. Germline lookup yields CDR1 SGHTA and CDR2 FQGNSA. V trimming: 5 bases; J trimming: 7 bases; junction bases outside the gene matches: 11. The CDR3 protein is CASSVTKGADQPQHF. The CDR3 DNA reads TGTGCCAGCAGCGTCACCAAGGGGGCTGACCAGCCCCAGCATTTT.

This clonotype was seen repeatedly, ten times or more. V gene TRBV11-2 combines with J gene TRBJ2-3; D unclear. Germline V gene data show CDR1 as SGHAT and CDR2 as FQNNGV. V was shortened by 6 bases and J by 6 bases, with 7 bases between the two germline ends. CDR3 length: 11 residues. CDR3 coding DNA: TGTGCCAGCAGTCTGCCGGATACGCAGTATTTT. Protein sequence: CASSLPDTQYF.

This clonotype was found many times. This CDR3 is CASSEVFYGTANTGELFF. Written as DNA, the CDR3 is TGTGCCAGCAGTGAAGTGTTTTATGGGACAGCGAACACCGGGGAGCTGTTTTTT. The V and J genes are TRBV6-1 and TRBJ2-2, with 7 bases matching TRBD1. Trimming removed 1 base from V and 0 bases from J; junction bases left unmatched: 8. The germline V gene encodes CDR1 MNHNS and CDR2 SASEGT. The CDR3 runs 18 residues.